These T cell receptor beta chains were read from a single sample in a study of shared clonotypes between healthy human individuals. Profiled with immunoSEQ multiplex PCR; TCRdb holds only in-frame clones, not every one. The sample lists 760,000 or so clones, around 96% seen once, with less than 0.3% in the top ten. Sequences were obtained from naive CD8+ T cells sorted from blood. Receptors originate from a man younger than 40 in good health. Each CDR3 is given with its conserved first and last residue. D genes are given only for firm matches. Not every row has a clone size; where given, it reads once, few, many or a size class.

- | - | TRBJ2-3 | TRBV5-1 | TGCGCCAGTCGACGGGGACAATTGAACACAGATACGCAGTATTTT | CASRRGQLNTDTQYF
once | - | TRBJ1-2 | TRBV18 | TGTGCCAGCTCACCACAAACACCTCCCGGGTATGGCTACACCTTC | CASSPQTPPGYGYTF
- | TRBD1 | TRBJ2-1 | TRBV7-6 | TGTGCCAGCAGCTTCGGACAGGCATCAGGCGATGAGCAGTTCTTC | CASSFGQASGDEQFF
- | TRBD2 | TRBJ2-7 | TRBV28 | TGTGCCAGCAGTCCCCTAGCGGGAACCTACGAGCAGTACTTC | CASSPLAGTYEQYF
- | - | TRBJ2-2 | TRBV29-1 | TGCAGCGTTGAACGGCTCGGACAGAACACCGGGGAGCTGTTTTTT | CSVERLGQNTGELFF
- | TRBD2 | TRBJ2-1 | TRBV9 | TGTGCCAGCAGCGAGGGGACTAGCGGGAGCTCCTACAATGAGCAGTTCTTC | CASSEGTSGSSYNEQFF
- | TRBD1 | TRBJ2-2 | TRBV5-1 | TGCGCCAGCAGCTCCCCCGGGACAGGTAACACCGGGGAGCTGTTTTTT | CASSSPGTGNTGELFF
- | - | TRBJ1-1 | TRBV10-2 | TGCGCCAGCAGTGAGGTGAACACTGAAGCTTTCTTT | CASSEVNTEAFF
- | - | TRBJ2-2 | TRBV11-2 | - | CASSRTFGSNTGELFF
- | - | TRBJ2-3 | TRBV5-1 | TGCGCCAGCGGAAGAGCGGAGACTAGCACAGATACGCAGTATTTT | CASGRAETSTDTQYF
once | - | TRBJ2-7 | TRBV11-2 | TGTGCCAGCAGCTCGGGCAGGGGAAGCTACGAGCAGTACTTC | CASSSGRGSYEQYF
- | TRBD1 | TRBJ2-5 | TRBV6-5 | TGTGCCAGCAGCCGACAGGGGATAGAGACCCAGTACTTC | CASSRQGIETQYF
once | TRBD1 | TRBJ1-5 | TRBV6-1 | TGTGCCAGCAGGGAAAGACAGGGCCCCCTCCGTCAGCCCCAGCATTTT | CASRERQGPLRQPQHF